This T cell receptor beta chain was observed in a study of T-cell memory formation after mild COVID-19. Notes on the study in general: Some SARS-CoV-2-responding clones were already detected in memory before infection. Later expanders leaned CD4+, whereas clones that contracted between day 15 and 85 were balanced CD4/CD8.

The CDR3 spans 14 residues. Trimming stripped 1 base from V and 6 bases from J, with 15 bases between. Germline CDR1 is GTSNPN and CDR2 is SVGIG (reference sequence). As for this clonotype: Its antigen is undetermined.

5'RACE with constant-segment primers yielded barcoded, UMI-tagged TCR alpha and TCR beta cDNA libraries. TCRdb reanalysed the 5' RACE reads using MiXCR and keeps one entry per CDR3 protein. The sample has 380,000 or so distinct CDR3 sequences, approximately 15% seen once. The chain carries TRBV30 and TRBJ1-1; D is uncertain. The TCR was taken from a man in his late teens or twenties who had mild COVID-19 (a few samples of this study predate the infection). Cell type and time point are not known. Sequenced sample: PBMCs or a T cell subset sorted from them (not recorded which). The CDR3 here is CAWSEGVGGAEAFF. The CDR3 DNA reads as TGTGCCTGGAGTGAGGGCGTCGGTGGGGCTGAAGCTTTCTTT. Combining the CDR3 with reference TRBV30 and TRBJ1-1 gives the whole variable domain SQTIHQWPATLVQPVGSPLSLECTVEGTSNPNLYWYRQAAGRGLQLLFYSVGIGQISSEVPQNLSASRPQDRQFILSSKKLLLSDSGFYLCAWSEGVGGAEAFFGQGTRLTVV.